Listed below are T cell receptor beta chains from one sample, sequenced in a study of shared clonotypes between healthy human individuals. Assay: immunoSEQ multiplex PCR; the TCRdb copy retains only in-frame clones and omits some. The table lists 2 million to 3 million clones, roughly 92% of them singletons. The specimen was naive CD4+ T cells sorted from blood. These TCRs come from a man aged 18-30 years in good health. Each CDR3 is given with its conserved first and last residue. The D gene is left open where the match is weak. Only some rows state a clone size, as once, few, many or a class for expanded clones.

J gene,clone size,V gene,D gene,CDR3 DNA,CDR3 protein
TRBJ2-5,NA,TRBV5-4,TRBD1,TGTGCCAGCAGCTTAAACAGGGGGCGGCAAGAGACCCAGTACTTC,CASSLNRGRQETQYF
TRBJ2-7,NA,TRBV30,NA,TGTGCCTATCACTCTAGACGCTTAGGCTACGAGCAGTACTTC,CAYHSRRLGYEQYF
TRBJ2-7,NA,TRBV23-1,NA,TGCGCCAGCAGTCAAAAAAGTATCAGGAGCGTACACTACGAGCAGTACTTC,CASSQKSIRSVHYEQYF
TRBJ2-7,NA,TRBV28,TRBD1,TGTGCCAGCAGTTTAATATTGGGGACAGGGGCCGCCTACGAGCAGTACTTC,CASSLILGTGAAYEQYF
TRBJ1-4,NA,TRBV4-1,NA,TGCGCCAGCAGCCAAGCTCTATCCGGGGAGCTAACTGAAAAACTGTTTTTT,CASSQALSGELTEKLFF
TRBJ2-3,NA,TRBV10-1,TRBD2,TGCGCCAGCAGTGACGGGACTAGCGGCACAGATACGCAGTATTTT,CASSDGTSGTDTQYF
TRBJ1-2,once,TRBV2,NA,TGTGCCAGCAGCGAGGAGGGAGGAAAAGGGGGCTACACCTTC,CASSEEGGKGGYTF
TRBJ2-1,NA,TRBV5-1,TRBD2,TGCGCCAGCAGCTTGCGACTAGCGGGTACCTACAATGAGCAGTTCTTC,CASSLRLAGTYNEQFF
TRBJ2-6,NA,TRBV6-5,NA,TGTGCCAGCAGGGCCGAGTCAGCTGGGGCCAACGTCCTGACTTTC,CASRAESAGANVLTF
TRBJ2-3,NA,TRBV5-1,NA,TGCGCCAGCAGCTCCGGGACCCTCGTTTTCGCAGATACGCAGTATTTT,CASSSGTLVFADTQYF
TRBJ1-2,NA,TRBV6-1,NA,TGTGCCAGCAGTGAAGCGCAGGGGAACTATGGCTACACCTTC,CASSEAQGNYGYTF
TRBJ2-7,NA,TRBV7-9,NA,TGTGCCAGCAGCTTAGGGGACTACGAGCAGTACTTC,CASSLGDYEQYF
TRBJ2-7,once,TRBV7-9,NA,TGTGCCAGCAGCTTAATGGAACGCGAGCAGTACTTC,CASSLMEREQYF
TRBJ1-2,NA,TRBV28,NA,TGTGCCAGCAGTTCCGCCGGTGGCTACACCTTC,CASSSAGGYTF
TRBJ2-3,NA,TRBV19,TRBD1,TGTGCCAGTAGTATGGGACAGAAACATAGCACAGATACGCAGTATTTT,CASSMGQKHSTDTQYF
TRBJ2-3,once,TRBV6-1,TRBD2,TGTGCCAGCAGTCCTGCGGGGGGCGCAGATACGCAGTATTTT,CASSPAGGADTQYF
TRBJ2-7,NA,TRBV19,NA,TGTGCCAGCCGAGGGCAGTCCTACGAGCAGTACTTC,CASRGQSYEQYF
TRBJ2-2,NA,TRBV11-3,NA,TGTGCCAGCAGCTTAGACCAGAGGAACACCGGGGAGCTGTTTTTT,CASSLDQRNTGELFF
TRBJ2-4,NA,TRBV29-1,NA,TGCAGCGTTTTCGGGAACGAACTAGCCAAAAACATTCAGTACTTC,CSVFGNELAKNIQYF
TRBJ2-3,NA,TRBV29-1,NA,TGCAGCGCTCCACCTAGCGTAAATACGCAGTATTTT,CSAPPSVNTQYF
TRBJ1-5,few,TRBV30,NA,TGTGCCTGGAGTGTACAAGTATCAGGGCCGAATCAGCCCCAGCATTTT,CAWSVQVSGPNQPQHF
TRBJ2-7,NA,TRBV11-3,TRBD2,TGTGCCAGCAGCTCTCCGGGACTATCCTACGAGCAGTACTTC,CASSSPGLSYEQYF
TRBJ2-7,NA,TRBV9,TRBD2,TGTGCCAGCAGCCCTTCGACTAGCGGGAGGTTCTACGAGCAGTACTTC,CASSPSTSGRFYEQYF
TRBJ2-3,NA,TRBV9,NA,TGTGCCAGCAGCGGATCCTCCGGGACGACTAGCACAGATACGCAGTATTTT,CASSGSSGTTSTDTQYF
TRBJ1-1,NA,TRBV27,TRBD1,TGTGCCAGCAGCCGTCAGGGGGCCTTTGCTGAAGCTTTCTTT,CASSRQGAFAEAFF
TRBJ2-3,NA,TRBV7-2,NA,TGTGCCAGCAGCTTATCACGGGGGAAAGGGGATACGCAGTATTTT,CASSLSRGKGDTQYF
TRBJ1-2,few,TRBV5-1,NA,TGCGCCAGCAGCTTGGAAGCAGGGATGTATGGCTACACCTTC,CASSLEAGMYGYTF
TRBJ1-2,NA,TRBV19,NA,TGTGCCAGTAGTGTCTTAAACCCATGGATCTATGGCTACACCTTC,CASSVLNPWIYGYTF